Sequencing of this T cell receptor beta chain was carried out in a study of blood T cell repertoires in COVID-19. V shed 4 bases and J 4 bases; nucleotides not matched to a gene: 9. Germline values: CDR1 LGHNA, CDR2 YNFKEQ. The CDR3 is 17 amino acids. Recovered Cohort 3 donors showed two negative PCRs, clearance, or symptom resolution. This clone appeared a few times. Only in-frame clones appear in the TCRdb table, and some are missing; sequencing was by immunoSEQ multiplex PCR. The sample contains approximately 210,000 clones, just under 85% of which appear only once. What was sequenced was PBMCs or T cells enriched from blood (not recorded which). The chain recombines TRBV4-2 with TRBJ2-3; 12 bases map to TRBD2. The receptor's source is a man aged 35 to 55 who had recovered from COVID-19. The CDR3 sequence: CASSPSTSGRVADTQYF. The CDR3 nucleotides read TGTGCCAGCAGCCCATCGACTAGCGGGAGAGTGGCAGATACGCAGTATTTT.